This T cell receptor (beta chain) was sequenced for a study of blood T cell repertoires in COVID-19. Study summary: T cells, B-cell-depleted T cells, or PBMCs supplied cDNA or gDNA.

This CDR3 is built from 15 residues. Germline loops: CDR1 MNHEY, CDR2 SVGAGI. Germline trimming cut 2 bases from V and 4 bases from J; bases unmatched to any gene: 4. Source study methods: Estimation of nucleated cell counts relied on the amplification of reference gene primers. TCRdb keeps only in-frame clones here, not all; method: immunoSEQ multiplex PCR. The D gene and trimming were derived from the DNA, and the V and J assignments and clone size from that table. The data show a few hundred thousand clones, over 75% seen once. The age range of participants was about 18 to 100 years, with residence in approximately 25 US areas. Donors of Cohort 3 who recovered were those that had two negative PCRs, clearance, or symptom resolution.

Material: PBMCs or T cells enriched from blood (not recorded which). The receptor was isolated from a young woman who had recovered from COVID-19. V is TRBV6-5 and J is TRBJ2-7; 11 nucleotides line up with TRBD1. CDR3 amino acids: CASSYGGQGAYEQYF. DNA of the CDR3: TGTGCCAGCAGTTACGGAGGACAGGGGGCATACGAGCAGTACTTC.